The 15 T cell receptor beta chains below were found in one sample sequenced in a study of blood T cell repertoires in COVID-19. Profiling relied on immunoSEQ multiplex PCR, and the TCRdb table lists in-frame clones only, not all of them. Of 150,000 to 200,000 clones listed, more than 75% are singletons. Sequences were obtained from peripheral blood. Receptors were obtained from a human donor in a cohort sampled during active COVID-19.

V gene TRBV2 combines with J gene TRBJ2-2, with D tentatively TRBD2 (5 bases). There are 14 residues in the CDR3. Trimming took 7 bases from V and 1 from J, leaving 10 bases between them. Per germline, CDR1 SNHLY and CDR2 FYNNEI. Written as DNA, the CDR3 is TGTGCCAGCAAGAAGGGAGAGAACACCGGGGAGCTGTTTTTT. Translating gives CASKKGENTGELFF.

This clone was detected once. The V gene is TRBV19, the J gene TRBJ2-3, with D possibly matching TRBD1 (6 bases). The CDR3 has 13 amino acids. Looked up from germline, CDR1 is LNHDA and CDR2 is SQIVND (reference sequence). The V and J ends lost 8 bases and 1 base respectively, with 10 bases between them. CDR3: CASRPGGTDTQYF. CDR3 in DNA: TGTGCCAGTCGCCCAGGGGGCACAGATACGCAGTATTTT.

DNA for the CDR3: TGCGCCAGCAGCTTGGGGGACATTGATGAGCAGTTCTTC. It encodes CASSLGDIDEQFF. The chain combines TRBV5-1 with TRBJ2-1, with D possibly being TRBD1 (6 bases). Germline loops: CDR1 SGHRS, CDR2 YFSETQ. With 0 bases removed from V and 8 bases from J, the gap between germline ends came to 9 bases. The CDR3 has 13 residues.

This chain uses TRBV5-4 with TRBJ2-3, with TRBD2 matching over 10 bases. The CDR3 spans 16 residues. The germline gives CDR1 SGHNT, CDR2 YYREEE (reference sequence). The J segment lost 1 base and the V segment lost 4 bases, leaving 6 bases of the junction unmatched. Written as DNA, the CDR3 is TGTGCCAGCAGCACCGATGGGACTAGCGGCACAGATACGCAGTATTTT. This sequence encodes CASSTDGTSGTDTQYF.

This clone was seen once. The germline gene is not matched at one end of the junction; a read error may be the cause. The chain employs TRBV11-2 and TRBJ1-1; D unresolved. Germline CDR1 reads SGHAT; CDR2 reads FQNNGV. This CDR3 has 11 amino acids. This CDR3 reads CASSANSEAFF. The CDR3 coding sequence is TGTGCCAGCAGCGCAAACAGTGAAGCTTTCTTT.

The CDR3 loop reads CASSRTAGLDRGGETQYF. CDR3 sequence (DNA): TGTGCCAGCAGCCGAACGGCAGGTTTAGACCGGGGGGGAGAGACCCAGTACTTC. This chain joins TRBV11-2 and TRBJ2-5; TRBD2 matches 8 bases. This CDR3 region has 18 residues. V trimming: 5 bases; J trimming: 4 bases; junction bases outside the gene matches: 18. Germline assignment: CDR1 SGHAT and CDR2 FQNNGV.

This clone showed up just once. CDR3 bases: TGTGCCAGCAGTGTAGCAGGGACAAACTCTGGAAACACCATATATTTT. This codes for CASSVAGTNSGNTIYF. The V and J genes are TRBV2 and TRBJ1-3, with D possibly being TRBD1 (6 bases). The CDR3 runs to 16 residues. In germline, CDR1 is SNHLY, CDR2 FYNNEI. Deletions cut 4 bases from V and 0 bases from J, with 13 bases between. The full variable domain, completed using reference TRBV2 and TRBJ1-3, is EPEVTQTPSHQVTQMGQEVILRCVPISNHLYFYWYRQILGQKVEFLVSFYNNEISEKSEIFDDQFSVERPDGSNFTLKIRSTKLEDSAMYFCASSVAGTNSGNTIYFGEGSWLTVV.

This clone was detected once. The chain is built from TRBV6-5 and TRBJ1-2, with no clear D. The germline V gene has CDR1 MNHEY and CDR2 SVGAGI. Trimming stripped 6 bases from V and 2 bases from J, with 13 bases between. The CDR3 length is 14 residues. The CDR3 DNA is TGTGCCAGCAGATTTATGGGCAGAAACTATGGCTACACCTTC. This codes for CASRFMGRNYGYTF.

CDR3 residues: CASSETSGSYEQYF. The CDR3 nucleotides are TGTGCCAGCAGCGAAACTAGCGGGAGCTACGAGCAGTACTTC. The chain carries TRBV7-2 and TRBJ2-7; 11 bases line up with TRBD2. V was clipped by 5 bases and J by 3 bases; unmatched bases: 3. The CDR3 runs 14 residues. Germline assignment: CDR1 SGHTA and CDR2 FQGNSA.

V is TRBV6-2 or TRBV6-3 and J is TRBJ2-7; D possibly corresponds to TRBD2 (6 bases). This CDR3 spans 15 amino acids. The germline V and J ends were trimmed by 5 bases and 4 bases, with 18 bases remaining between them. Germline lookup yields CDR1 MNHEY and CDR2 SVGEGT. CDR3 in DNA: TGTGCCAGCAGTCAGCAGGACGGGGGATTATACGAGCAGTACTTC. It translates to CASSQQDGGLYEQYF.

The chain is built from TRBV5-1 and TRBJ2-3; tentative D call: TRBD1 (5 bases). This CDR3 spans 14 amino acids. The V end was cut by 3 bases, the J end by 3 bases, with 11 bases between. Germline values: CDR1 SGHRS, CDR2 YFSETQ. The CDR3, as DNA: TGCGCCAGCAGCTCAGGCAGGGAAACAGATACGCAGTATTTT. Translation: CASSSGRETDTQYF.

The chain employs TRBV5-4 and TRBJ1-5; no firm D call. The germline V gene encodes CDR1 SGHNT and CDR2 YYREEE (reference sequence). Trimming removed 1 base from V and 6 bases from J, with 14 bases in between. The CDR3 spans 15 residues. The CDR3 spells CASSLSGQPGQPQHF. CDR3 DNA: TGTGCCAGCAGCTTGTCAGGCCAGCCTGGTCAGCCCCAGCATTTT.

The CDR3 here is CASSWNPGTGLETQYF. CDR3 DNA: TGTGCCAGCAGCTGGAATCCCGGGACAGGGCTCGAGACCCAGTACTTC. The rearrangement uses TRBV7-8 and TRBJ2-5; 9 nucleotides line up with TRBD1. The CDR3 is 16 amino acids. The germline V gene has CDR1 SGHVS and CDR2 FQNEAQ. Germline trimming cut 4 bases from V and 5 bases from J; bases unmatched to any gene: 11.

J is TRBJ2-1 and V is TRBV5-1, with TRBD2 matching over 8 bases. V was pared by 0 bases and J by 3 bases, with 2 bases of the junction left unmatched. The germline gives CDR1 SGHRS, CDR2 YFSETQ. CDR3 size: 15 residues. CDR3: CASSLALAGYNEQFF. The CDR3 DNA reads TGCGCCAGCAGCTTGGCCCTAGCGGGCTACAATGAGCAGTTCTTC.

The CDR3 here is CASSVAPLAGTGELFF. DNA for the CDR3: TGTGCCAGCAGCGTAGCCCCTCTAGCGGGCACCGGGGAGCTGTTTTTT. The V and J genes are TRBV9 and TRBJ2-2, with 8 positions matching TRBD2. J gave up 4 bases and V 0 bases, and 5 bases lay outside the gene matches. The CDR3 is 16 amino acids. Germline V gene lookup returns CDR1 SGDLS and CDR2 YYNGEE.